In its sample, the clone carrying this T cell receptor beta chain was seen many times. These data originate in a study of blood T cell repertoires in COVID-19. The V gene end was trimmed by 5 bases and the J gene end by 3 bases; junction bases not matched to a gene: 12. CDR3 length: 17 residues. Germline CDR1 is LNHNV and CDR2 is YYDKDF (reference sequence). As handled by the study authors: Researchers report that nucleated cell counts were estimated from reference gene primer amplification. Here immunoSEQ multiplex PCR was the method, and the copy in TCRdb shows in-frame clones only, minus some. That table is the source of V, J and clone size, and D and trimming were worked out from the DNA. The sample lists about 240,000 clones, around 87% seen once, with approximately 7.6% in the top ten.

This clonotype was obtained from a man in his fifties or sixties who had recovered from COVID-19. The specimen sequenced was peripheral blood. The genes are TRBV15 and TRBJ1-2, with TRBD1 matching 10 bases. The DNA for the CDR3 is TGTGCCACCAGCTCCCGGACAGGGGGGGTCGCGGACTATGGCTACACCTTC. It translates to CATSSRTGGVADYGYTF.